The rows below give T cell receptor beta chains drawn from one sample of a study of tumor-infiltrating lymphocytes in oesophageal squamous cell carcinoma. Via MiXCR, TCRdb re-called the PCR reads, giving one row per CDR3 protein. Here the sample spans over 20,000 distinct CDR3 sequences, 30% to 40% being singletons. The sequenced sample was esophageal tumor tissue. The origin of the receptors is a male donor with esophageal squamous cell carcinoma. The CDR3 runs from the conserved cysteine through the conserved F or W. Each record gives: clone size, D gene, J gene, V gene, CDR3 length, CDR3 DNA, CDR3 protein. A D gene is named only where the DNA matches it firmly. For some rows the clone size is stated as once, few or many, or as a class when expanded; others skip it.

clone_size: few
d_call: -
j_call: TRBJ1-3
v_call: TRBV2
cdr3_length: 13
cdr3_nt: TGTGCCAGCAGTGGTGACTCTGGAAACACCATATATTTT
cdr3_aa: CASSGDSGNTIYF

clone_size: many
d_call: TRBD1
j_call: TRBJ2-1
v_call: TRBV6-1
cdr3_length: 15
cdr3_nt: TGTGCCAGCAGTTTTCTCGGGACAGGGGGCAATGAGCAGTTCTTC
cdr3_aa: CASSFLGTGGNEQFF

clone_size: medium-sized
d_call: -
j_call: TRBJ1-1
v_call: TRBV7-6
cdr3_length: 15
cdr3_nt: TGTGCCAGCAGCTTAGGCCTTGGCAGAAACACTGAAGCTTTCTTT
cdr3_aa: CASSLGLGRNTEAFF

clone_size: many
d_call: TRBD1
j_call: TRBJ2-4
v_call: TRBV11-2
cdr3_length: 15
cdr3_nt: TGTGCCAGCAGCCCTGGGACAGGGACGTTGGACATTCAGTACTTC
cdr3_aa: CASSPGTGTLDIQYF

clone_size: -
d_call: -
j_call: TRBJ1-3
v_call: TRBV3-1
cdr3_length: 13
cdr3_nt: TGTGCCAGCAGCCAAGACTACGGGAACACCATATATTTT
cdr3_aa: CASSQDYGNTIYF

clone_size: -
d_call: TRBD1
j_call: TRBJ1-4
v_call: TRBV6-1
cdr3_length: 14
cdr3_nt: TGTGCCAGCAGTGAACAGGGGGCGTCTGAAAAACTGTTTTTT
cdr3_aa: CASSEQGASEKLFF

clone_size: -
d_call: -
j_call: TRBJ1-3
v_call: TRBV15
cdr3_length: 14
cdr3_nt: TGTGCCACCAGCATAGGAGCTTCTGGAAACACCATATATTTT
cdr3_aa: CATSIGASGNTIYF

clone_size: -
d_call: -
j_call: TRBJ2-7
v_call: TRBV12-3/TRBV12-4
cdr3_length: 14
cdr3_nt: TGTGCCAGCAGTTTGGGGCGGGTCCGGTACGAGCAGTACTTC
cdr3_aa: CASSLGRVRYEQYF

clone_size: -
d_call: TRBD2
j_call: TRBJ2-1
v_call: TRBV6-1
cdr3_length: 17
cdr3_nt: TGTGCCAGCAGGGGGGGGGCCGGTAGCGGGAACTACAATGAGCAGTTCTTC
cdr3_aa: CASRGGAGSGNYNEQFF

clone_size: many
d_call: TRBD2
j_call: TRBJ2-1
v_call: TRBV6-6
cdr3_length: 12
cdr3_nt: TGTGCCAGCAGTTACGGACTAGCGCCTCCGTTCTTC
cdr3_aa: CASSYGLAPPFF

clone_size: -
d_call: -
j_call: TRBJ2-4
v_call: TRBV7-3
cdr3_length: 13
cdr3_nt: TGTGCCAGCAGCCAGGGTAACAAAAACATTCAGTACTTC
cdr3_aa: CASSQGNKNIQYF

clone_size: -
d_call: TRBD1
j_call: TRBJ1-4
v_call: TRBV12-3/TRBV12-4
cdr3_length: 16
cdr3_nt: TGTGCCAGCAGTCCTCGAACTGGACAGGGATCCGAAAAACTGTTTTTT
cdr3_aa: CASSPRTGQGSEKLFF

clone_size: -
d_call: -
j_call: TRBJ2-1
v_call: TRBV7-3
cdr3_length: 14
cdr3_nt: TGTGCCAGCAGCTTAACGTACGGGGTAAGGGAGCAGTTCTTC
cdr3_aa: CASSLTYGVREQFF

clone_size: -
d_call: -
j_call: TRBJ2-1
v_call: TRBV6-8
cdr3_length: 14
cdr3_nt: TGTGCCAGCACGGACACTAGCTCCTACAATGAGCAGTTCTTC
cdr3_aa: CASTDTSSYNEQFF

clone_size: many
d_call: -
j_call: TRBJ2-4
v_call: TRBV5-6
cdr3_length: 16
cdr3_nt: TGTGCCAGCAGCTTTCAGGGGAAGGGGGCCAAAAACATTCAGTACTTC
cdr3_aa: CASSFQGKGAKNIQYF

clone_size: large
d_call: -
j_call: TRBJ2-1
v_call: TRBV12-3/TRBV12-4
cdr3_length: 14
cdr3_nt: TGTGCCAGCAGTTGGGCTAGCGTGTACAATGAGCAGTTCTTC
cdr3_aa: CASSWASVYNEQFF

clone_size: -
d_call: TRBD2
j_call: TRBJ2-1
v_call: TRBV7-8
cdr3_length: 16
cdr3_nt: TGTGCCAGCAGCTCCTCGACTAGCGGGAATGGGAGGGAGCAGTTCTTC
cdr3_aa: CASSSSTSGNGREQFF

clone_size: -
d_call: -
j_call: TRBJ2-5
v_call: TRBV28
cdr3_length: 15
cdr3_nt: TGTGCCAGCAGTTTAGGAGGGAGCACCTACAATGAGCAGTACTTC
cdr3_aa: CASSLGGSTYNEQYF

clone_size: -
d_call: TRBD2
j_call: TRBJ2-7
v_call: TRBV7-2
cdr3_length: 16
cdr3_nt: TGTGCCAGCAGCTTGAAACTAGCGGGAGGGTTCAATGAGCAGTACTTC
cdr3_aa: CASSLKLAGGFNEQYF

clone_size: many
d_call: -
j_call: TRBJ2-7
v_call: TRBV6-6
cdr3_length: 15
cdr3_nt: TGTGCCAGCAGTTACTCGATTTCGGGGTCCTACGAGCAGTACTTC
cdr3_aa: CASSYSISGSYEQYF

clone_size: -
d_call: TRBD2
j_call: TRBJ2-7
v_call: TRBV7-4
cdr3_length: 17
cdr3_nt: TGTGCCAGCAGCTCAGCTGGACTAGCGGGAGGGAGCTACGAGCAGTACTTC
cdr3_aa: CASSSAGLAGGSYEQYF

clone_size: -
d_call: -
j_call: TRBJ2-7
v_call: TRBV7-2
cdr3_length: 15
cdr3_nt: TGTGCCAGCAGCTTAGCGCTGGGGAGCTCCTACGAGCAGTACTTC
cdr3_aa: CASSLALGSSYEQYF

clone_size: few
d_call: -
j_call: TRBJ2-1
v_call: TRBV28
cdr3_length: 16
cdr3_nt: TGTGCCAGCAGTTTACCCTCGGAGGGCGGCTACAATGAGCAGTTCTTC
cdr3_aa: CASSLPSEGGYNEQFF

clone_size: few
d_call: TRBD2
j_call: TRBJ2-5
v_call: TRBV7-3
cdr3_length: 15
cdr3_nt: TGTGCCAGCAGCAGAGCCGGGACTAGCGAAGAGACCCAGTACTTC
cdr3_aa: CASSRAGTSEETQYF